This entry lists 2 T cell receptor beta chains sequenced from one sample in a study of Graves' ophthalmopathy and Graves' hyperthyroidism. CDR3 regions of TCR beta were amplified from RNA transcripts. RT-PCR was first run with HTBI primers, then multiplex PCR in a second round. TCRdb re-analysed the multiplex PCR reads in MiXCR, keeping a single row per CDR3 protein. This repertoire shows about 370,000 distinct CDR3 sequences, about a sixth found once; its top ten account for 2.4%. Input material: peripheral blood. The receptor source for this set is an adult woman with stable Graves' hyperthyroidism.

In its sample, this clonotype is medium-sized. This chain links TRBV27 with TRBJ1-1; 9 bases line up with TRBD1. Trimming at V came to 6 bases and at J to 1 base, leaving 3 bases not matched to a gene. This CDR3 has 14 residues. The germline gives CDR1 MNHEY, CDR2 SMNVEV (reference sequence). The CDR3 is CASRWTGENTEAFF. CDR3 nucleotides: TGTGCCAGCAGATGGACAGGGGAGAACACTGAAGCTTTCTTT.

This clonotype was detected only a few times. CDR3 loop: CASSALGGTYEQYF. The CDR3 region has the DNA TGTGCCAGCAGTGCCCTAGGGGGGACCTACGAGCAGTACTTC. The chain combines TRBV28 with TRBJ2-7; possibly TRBD1 or TRBD2 for D (6 bases each). Germline CDR1 and CDR2: MDHEN and SYDVKM. The CDR3 length is 14 residues. V shed 5 bases and J shed 2 bases, with 13 bases lying between them.